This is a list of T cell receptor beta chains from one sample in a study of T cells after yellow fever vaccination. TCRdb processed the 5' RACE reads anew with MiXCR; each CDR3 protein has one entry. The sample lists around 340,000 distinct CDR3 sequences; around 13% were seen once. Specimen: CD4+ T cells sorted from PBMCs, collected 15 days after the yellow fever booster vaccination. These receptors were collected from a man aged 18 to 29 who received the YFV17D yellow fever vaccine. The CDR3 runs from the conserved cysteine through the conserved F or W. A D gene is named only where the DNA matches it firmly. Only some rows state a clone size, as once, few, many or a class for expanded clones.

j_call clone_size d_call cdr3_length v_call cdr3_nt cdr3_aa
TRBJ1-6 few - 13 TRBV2 TGTGCCAGCATGGGCTCCTATAATTCACCCCTCCACTTT CASMGSYNSPLHF
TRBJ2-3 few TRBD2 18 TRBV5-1 TGCGCCAGCAGCTTGGGGGTAGCGGGGAGCTCAAGCACAGATACGCAGTATTTT CASSLGVAGSSSTDTQYF
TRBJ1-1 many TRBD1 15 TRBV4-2 TGTGCCAGCAGCCAAGCACAGGGGGGGGGCACTGAAGCTTTCTTT CASSQAQGGGTEAFF
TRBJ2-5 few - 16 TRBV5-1 TGCGCCAGCAGCTTGGAACCGACGGGGAAAGAGGAGACCCAGTACTTC CASSLEPTGKEETQYF
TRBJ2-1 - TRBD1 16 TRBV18 TGTGCCAGCTCTCCAAGTTGGGGACAGGGGGCTTCTGAGCAGTTCTTC CASSPSWGQGASEQFF
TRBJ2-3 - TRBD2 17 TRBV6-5 TGTGCCAGCAGTTACTCGTTTGACGGGGGGTACACAGATACGCAGTATTTT CASSYSFDGGYTDTQYF
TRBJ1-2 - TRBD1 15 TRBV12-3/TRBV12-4 TGTGCCAGCAGTTTTCCCGGACAGGGCGTAGATGGCTACACCTTC CASSFPGQGVDGYTF
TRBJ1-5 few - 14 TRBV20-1 TGCAGTGCTTCGGGTCTATCGAGCAATCAGCCCCAGCATTTT CSASGLSSNQPQHF
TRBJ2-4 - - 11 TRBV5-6 TGTGCCAGCGGGCCGAAAAACATTCAGTACTTC CASGPKNIQYF
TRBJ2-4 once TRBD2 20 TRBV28 TGTGCCAGCAGTCCCCGATTGGGTAGCGGGGGGCCTATAGCCAAAAACATTCAGTACTTC CASSPRLGSGGPIAKNIQYF
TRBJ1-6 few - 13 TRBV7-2 TGTGCCAGCAGCCCGGCAGGGGTTTCACCCCTCCACTTT CASSPAGVSPLHF
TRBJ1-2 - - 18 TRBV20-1 TGCAGTGCTAGAGATGCACCTATCCAGGGCCCAAGGGACTATGGCTACACCTTC CSARDAPIQGPRDYGYTF
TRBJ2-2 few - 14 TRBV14 TGTGCCAGCAGCCGGGACATCAACACCGGGGAGCTGTTTTTT CASSRDINTGELFF
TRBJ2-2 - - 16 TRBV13 TGTGCCAGCAGCTCAGCCGGGACGGGGAACACCGGGGAGCTGTTTTTT CASSSAGTGNTGELFF
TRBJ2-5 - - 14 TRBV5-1 TGCGCCAGCAGTACCGGGGGCGGGAGAGAGACCCAGTACTTC CASSTGGGRETQYF
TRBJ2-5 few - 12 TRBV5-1 TGCGCCAGCAGCTTGGAAAGGGGGACCCAGTACTTC CASSLERGTQYF
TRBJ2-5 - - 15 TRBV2 TGTGCCAGCAGTGAAGCGAGGGGTGGGTTAGAGACCCAGTACTTC CASSEARGGLETQYF
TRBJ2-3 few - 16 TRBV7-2 TGTGCCAGCAGCTTACGTTCCCCGGCTGAGTTTTATACGCAGTATTTT CASSLRSPAEFYTQYF
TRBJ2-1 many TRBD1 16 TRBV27 TGTGCCAGCAGTTCCTTGGGACAGGGAGGCCACAATGAGCAGTTCTTC CASSSLGQGGHNEQFF
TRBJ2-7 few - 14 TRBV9 TGTGCCAGCAGCGTAGATGCAGGGCCCTACGAGCAGTACTTC CASSVDAGPYEQYF
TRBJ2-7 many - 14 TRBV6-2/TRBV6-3 TGTGCCAGCAGTCCGGGACACTCAGCTGACGAGCAGTACTTC CASSPGHSADEQYF
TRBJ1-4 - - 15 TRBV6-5 TGTGCCAGCAGTTGGGTTCAGGGTTCGAAGGAAAAACTGTTTTTT CASSWVQGSKEKLFF
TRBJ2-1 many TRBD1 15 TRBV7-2 TGTGCCAGCAGCTTGTGGACAGGGGTGGACAATGAGCAGTTCTTC CASSLWTGVDNEQFF
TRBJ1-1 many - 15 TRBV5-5 TGTGCCAGCAGCTTGGTGGGGTCATGGAACACTGAAGCTTTCTTT CASSLVGSWNTEAFF
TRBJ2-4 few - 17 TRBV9 TGTGCCAGCAGCGGCCCGGGTACAGGGACGGACAAAAACATTCAGTACTTC CASSGPGTGTDKNIQYF